These 31 T cell receptor beta chains came from one sample sequenced in a study of T-cell reconstitution after alpha-beta-depleted transplantation in children. TCRbeta library construction was performed incorporating unique molecular identifiers. TCRdb re-called the PCR reads through MiXCR, storing one row per CDR3 protein. The data show about 200,000 distinct CDR3 sequences, with approximately 15% seen just once and around 45% held by the top ten. Sequenced here: PBMCs, mostly from graft donor cells, sampled 360 days after TCRalphabeta/CD19-depleted stem cell transplant. The source is a male patient aged 2-9 years who had a stem cell transplant for acute lymphoblastic leukemia, so the T cells may come from the graft donor.

V and J are TRBV11-1 and TRBJ2-2, with TRBD2 identical over 10 bases. J lost 1 base, V lost 1 base, and 9 bases had no gene match. Germline V gene lookup returns CDR1 SGHAT and CDR2 FQDESV (reference sequence). The CDR3 runs 19 residues. The CDR3 sequence is CASSLGSLAGALNTGELFF. The CDR3 DNA reads TGTGCCAGCAGCTTAGGATCTCTAGCGGGGGCCTTGAACACCGGGGAGCTGTTTTTT.

This clonotype was seen more than once but under ten times. This chain connects TRBV11-2 to TRBJ2-5; TRBD2 matches 8 bases. Germline V gene sequence: CDR1 SGHAT, CDR2 FQNNGV. The CDR3 runs to 16 residues. Germline trimming cut 0 bases from V and 4 bases from J; bases unmatched to any gene: 7. The CDR3 nucleotides are TGTGCCAGCAGCTTAGACAGGACTAGCTACACAGAGACCCAGTACTTC. Amino acid sequence: CASSLDRTSYTETQYF.

In this sample, this clonotype turned up a few times. V and J are TRBV5-1 and TRBJ1-6; TRBD1 matches at 7 bases. V shed 7 bases and J 8 bases; nucleotides not matched to a gene: 9. The CDR3 has 14 amino acids. Germline CDR1 SGHRS, CDR2 YFSETQ. The CDR3 DNA is TGCGCCAGCCAGGGGGGGGCCTGGGATTCACCCCTCCACTTT. It codes for CASQGGAWDSPLHF.

This clonotype was picked up a small number of times. The rearrangement joins TRBV20-1 to TRBJ2-3, with 11 bases lining up with TRBD2. Germline V gene data show CDR1 as DFQATT and CDR2 as SNEGSKA (reference sequence). CDR3 length equals 15 residues. V shed 5 bases, J shed 2 bases, and the junction held 6 bases outside the gene matches. The CDR3 bases are TGCAGTGCTCTGACTAGCGGGGATTCCACAGATACGCAGTATTTT. Translated, it gives CSALTSGDSTDTQYF.

This clonotype was seen a few times. The V call is TRBV6-2 or TRBV6-3, the J call TRBJ2-1, with a possible D match to TRBD2 (6 bases). This CDR3 has 13 amino acids. The V gene's germline CDR1 is MNHEY and CDR2 SVGEGT. Trimming cost V 4 bases and J 8 bases, with 12 bases left between them. The CDR3 here is CASSLVSGHEQFF. The CDR3 DNA is TGTGCCAGCAGTTTGGTGAGCGGGCATGAGCAGTTCTTC.

This clonotype has a count of ten or more. This chain connects TRBV5-1 to TRBJ1-1; D may be TRBD1 (6 bases). With 4 bases removed from V and 1 base from J, the gap between germline ends came to 8 bases. The CDR3 totals 13 residues. Germline V lookup: CDR1 SGHRS, CDR2 YFSETQ. The CDR3 loop reads CASSMDRNTEAFF. DNA of the CDR3: TGCGCCAGCAGCATGGACAGGAACACTGAAGCTTTCTTT.

This clonotype has just a few counts. The rearrangement uses TRBV29-1 and TRBJ1-4; TRBD1 might be the D (5 bases). Trimming took 4 bases from V and 8 from J, leaving 17 bases between them. CDR3 length: 14 amino acids. Germline V gene lookup returns CDR1 SQVTM and CDR2 ANQGSEA. The CDR3 nucleotides read TGCAGCGTTGCAGGTGGGGGGGTCTACGAAAAACTGTTTTTT. Translated, it gives CSVAGGGVYEKLFF. Together with reference TRBV29-1 and TRBJ1-4, the CDR3 gives the full variable domain: SAVISQKPSRDICQRGTSLTIQCQVDSQVTMMFWYRQQPGQSLTLIATANQGSEATYESGFVIDKFPISRPNLTFSTLTVSNMSPEDSSIYLCSVAGGGVYEKLFFGSGTQLSVL.

This clonotype was counted many times. The CDR3 reads CSVELNYGYTF. As DNA, the CDR3 is TGCAGCGTTGAACTAAACTATGGCTACACCTTC. The chain carries TRBV29-1 and TRBJ1-2; D call uncertain. Trimming pared 2 bases from V and 2 bases from J, leaving 3 bases between. Per the germline V gene, CDR1 is SQVTM and CDR2 is ANQGSEA. This CDR3 region has 11 residues.

This sequence joins TRBV5-1 and TRBJ2-3; 9 bases fit TRBD2. Germline CDR1 SGHRS, CDR2 YFSETQ. The ends lost 4 bases at V and 2 bases at J; junction bases unmatched: 8. This CDR3 has 16 amino acids. Here the CDR3 reads CASSALAGDHTDTQYF. CDR3 nucleotides: TGCGCCAGCAGCGCCTTAGCGGGGGACCACACAGATACGCAGTATTTT.

Only a few counts were recorded for this clonotype. This sequence joins TRBV10-3 and TRBJ2-3, with 8 bases identical to TRBD1. Losses at the gene ends were 5 bases for V and 0 bases for J; bases not matched to a gene: 4. Germline CDR1 and CDR2: ENHRY and SYGVKD. This CDR3 region has 15 residues. CDR3 coding DNA: TGTGCCATCAGTCCGGGACAGGATAGCACAGATACGCAGTATTTT. Residues: CAISPGQDSTDTQYF.

This chain uses TRBV11-2 with TRBJ2-1, with TRBD2 identical over 9 bases. Germline assignment: CDR1 SGHAT and CDR2 FQNNGV. The CDR3 is 17 residues long. The V and J ends lost 1 base and 10 bases, in that order; junction bases with no gene match: 14. The CDR3, as DNA: TGTGCCAGCAGCTTAGTGTTTGCGGGGGGGTCCCGAGGGGAGCAGTTCTTC. It encodes CASSLVFAGGSRGEQFF.

This clonotype was seen a few times. This chain links TRBV14 with TRBJ1-6; D ambiguous. Germline V CDR1 and CDR2: SGHDN, FVKESK. The CDR3 contains 18 residues. The V end was cut by 4 bases, the J end by 4 bases, with 20 bases between. CDR3 amino acids: CASSPLDGRRSYNSPLHF. The CDR3 DNA is TGTGCCAGCAGCCCGCTTGACGGGAGACGGTCGTATAATTCACCCCTCCACTTT. Using reference TRBV14 and TRBJ1-6 for the parts outside the CDR3, the full variable domain is EAGVTQFPSHSVIEKGQTVTLRCDPISGHDNLYWYRRVMGKEIKFLLHFVKESKQDESGMPNNRFLAERTGGTYSTLKVQPAELEDSGVYFCASSPLDGRRSYNSPLHFGNGTRLTVT.

The sample holds many counts of this clonotype. The chain uses TRBV7-6 and TRBJ1-2; D gene unclear. Germline CDR1 and CDR2: SGHVS and FNYEAQ. V lost 4 bases and J lost 10, with 22 bases in between. This CDR3 spans 15 amino acids. CDR3 loop: CASSSPAGPRNAYTF. The CDR3 DNA reads TGTGCCAGCAGCTCCCCGGCCGGACCCCGGAATGCCTACACCTTC.

This clonotype has only a few counts. Since a much larger clone is just one base distant, this may be a read error. The chain employs TRBV7-2 and TRBJ2-7; 10 bases fit TRBD1. V gave up 0 bases and J gave up 1 base; unmatched junction bases: 0. The CDR3 is made up of 15 amino acids. Germline V gives CDR1 SGHTA, CDR2 FQGNSA. Here the CDR3 reads CASSLAGQGSYEQYF. Here the CDR3 DNA reads TGTGCCAGCAGCTTAGCGGGACAGGGGTCCTACGAGCAGTACTTC.

This clonotype was seen ten or more times. The CDR3 sequence is CASSLALTGDGTDTQYF. The CDR3 region has the DNA TGTGCCAGCAGCTTAGCTTTAACAGGGGACGGCACAGATACGCAGTATTTT. The chain recombines TRBV7-9 with TRBJ2-3, with 7 bases matching TRBD1. This CDR3 is 17 amino acids long. V was pared by 0 bases and J by 1 base, with 7 bases of the junction left unmatched. Looked up from germline, CDR1 is SEHNR and CDR2 is FQNEAQ (reference sequence).

In its sample, this clonotype was seen a few times. The CDR3 protein is CASSSLPNSATTNEKLFF. CDR3 nucleotide sequence: TGTGCCAGCAGTTCGCTACCGAACAGCGCTACAACTAATGAAAAACTGTTTTTT. The V gene is TRBV27, the J gene TRBJ1-4; D not certain. Germline-derived CDR1 and CDR2 are MNHEY and SMNVEV (reference sequence). This CDR3 contains 18 residues. Deletions cut 4 bases from V and 0 bases from J, with 18 bases between. Drawing the rest from reference TRBV27 and TRBJ1-4, the complete variable domain is EAQVTQNPRYLITVTGKKLTVTCSQNMNHEYMSWYRQDPGLGLRQIYYSMNVEVTDKGDVPEGYKVSRKEKRNFPLILESPSPNQTSLYFCASSSLPNSATTNEKLFFGSGTQLSVL.

The V call is TRBV29-1, the J call TRBJ2-5; 13 bases map to TRBD2. Germline V gives CDR1 SQVTM, CDR2 ANQGSEA. The length of the CDR3 is 16 residues. J lost 5 bases, V lost 3 bases, and 9 bases had no gene match. CDR3 sequence reads: CSVDESRTSGGETQYF. The CDR3 region has the DNA TGCAGCGTTGACGAAAGCCGGACTAGCGGGGGTGAGACCCAGTACTTC.

This chain uses TRBV15 with TRBJ2-6; D is undetermined. CDR3 length: 15 residues. Per germline, CDR1 LNHNV and CDR2 YYDKDF (reference sequence). The V end lost 4 bases, the J end lost 1 base, and 8 bases lay between the germline ends. CDR3 sequence reads: CATSIPGSGANVLTF. The CDR3 region has the DNA TGTGCCACCAGCATACCGGGTTCTGGGGCCAACGTCCTGACTTTC.

The chain couples TRBV5-1 to TRBJ2-3; D not resolved. The V end lost 3 bases, the J end lost 10 bases, and 18 bases lay between the germline ends. The length of the CDR3 is 14 residues. From germline, CDR1 is SGHRS and CDR2 YFSETQ. DNA of the CDR3: TGCGCCAGCAGCTACGGACCGCCGACTTTAGCGCAGTATTTT. It translates to CASSYGPPTLAQYF.

This clonotype has a count of ten or more. This chain joins TRBV12-3 or TRBV12-4 and TRBJ2-1, with 15 bases fitting TRBD2. This CDR3 contains 20 residues. Trimming at V came to 1 base and at J to 4 bases, leaving 11 bases not matched to a gene. The CDR3 DNA is TGTGCCAGCAGTTTAGTTCCCGGACTAGCGGGAGGGGCGATATACAATGAGCAGTTCTTC. Its translation: CASSLVPGLAGGAIYNEQFF.

This clonotype has more than one count but fewer than ten. The chain couples TRBV6-1 to TRBJ1-5, with TRBD1 as a possible D gene (5 bases). Trimming removed 6 bases at V and 0 bases at J, with 6 bases between. Germline loops: CDR1 MNHNS, CDR2 SASEGT. This CDR3 is built from 13 residues. This chain's CDR3 is CASRTGSNQPQHF. In nucleotides, the CDR3 is TGTGCCAGCAGAACAGGTAGCAATCAGCCCCAGCATTTT.

CDR3 coding DNA: TGTGCCAGCAGCCAAGACTGGCAAGAGACCCAGTACTTC. It specifies CASSQDWQETQYF. The J gene is TRBJ2-5, the V gene TRBV4-2; D uncertain. CDR1 and CDR2 from the germline V gene are LGHNA and YNFKEQ. The CDR3 runs to 13 residues. The V gene lost 0 bases and the J gene lost 2 bases, with 4 bases spanning the gap.

This clonotype was recorded a few times. The V gene is TRBV18, the J gene TRBJ2-5; perhaps TRBD2 as D (5 bases). V gave up 2 bases and J gave up 5 bases, with 12 bases separating them. The CDR3 contains 14 residues. CDR1 and CDR2 from the germline V gene are KGHSH and LQKENI. CDR3 loop: CASSPSPSGETQYF. CDR3 sequence (DNA): TGTGCCAGCTCACCATCGCCGTCGGGGGAGACCCAGTACTTC.

The table lists this clonotype with a few counts. The chain recombines TRBV12-3 or TRBV12-4 with TRBJ1-1; weak D call: TRBD1 (5 bases). The V end was cut by 2 bases, the J end by 1 base, with 11 bases between. The CDR3 extends over 15 amino acids. The CDR3 region is CASSLSGTGNTEAFF. The CDR3 DNA reads TGTGCCAGCAGTTTATCGGGGACGGGGAACACTGAAGCTTTCTTT.

The chain combines TRBV2 with TRBJ2-2; 11 positions agree with TRBD1. Germline CDR1 SNHLY, CDR2 FYNNEI. V was clipped by 5 bases and J by 4 bases; unmatched bases: 12. The CDR3 spans 18 residues. This chain's CDR3 is CASSTETGQGVITGELFF. The CDR3 coding sequence is TGTGCCAGCAGTACCGAGACGGGACAGGGGGTCATCACCGGGGAGCTGTTTTTT.

The J gene is TRBJ1-1, the V gene TRBV6-5; 7 nucleotides align to TRBD1. V was clipped by 6 bases and J by 5 bases; unmatched bases: 9. This CDR3 is 14 amino acids long. CDR1 is MNHEY, CDR2 SVGAGI, per germline. The CDR3 region is CASSHDRAKTEAFF. The CDR3 bases are TGTGCCAGCAGCCATGACAGGGCGAAAACTGAAGCTTTCTTT.

The chain couples TRBV6-5 to TRBJ1-6; 7 bases align to TRBD1. Germline V gives CDR1 MNHEY, CDR2 SVGAGI. J lost 7 bases, V lost 1 base, and 7 bases had no gene match. The CDR3 runs to 16 residues. The CDR3 loop reads CASSYWTGSGNSPLHF. CDR3 sequence (DNA): TGTGCCAGCAGTTACTGGACAGGCTCCGGGAATTCACCCCTCCACTTT.

This clonotype has more than one count but fewer than ten. The chain recombines TRBV7-6 with TRBJ2-6, with D perhaps matching TRBD2 (6 bases). Deletions cut 1 base from V and 0 bases from J, with 13 bases between. This CDR3 has 18 residues. CDR1 and CDR2 from the germline V gene are SGHVS and FNYEAQ. The CDR3 protein is CASSLGTGESSGANVLTF. The CDR3 nucleotides are TGTGCCAGCAGCTTAGGCACGGGAGAAAGCTCTGGGGCCAACGTCCTGACTTTC.

Here the CDR3 reads CASNLRGSGANVLTF. The CDR3 coding sequence is TGTGCCAGCAACTTGCGGGGTTCTGGGGCCAACGTCCTGACTTTC. The chain uses TRBV19 and TRBJ2-6; a possible D gene is TRBD2 (6 bases). The CDR3 spans 15 residues. Germline V gives CDR1 LNHDA, CDR2 SQIVND (reference sequence). V was clipped by 9 bases and J by 1 base, with 13 bases between them.

This chain uses TRBV12-5 with TRBJ1-2, with D unclear. V lost 3 bases and J lost 6, with 8 bases in between. The CDR3 loop spans 12 amino acids. The germline CDR1 and CDR2 sequences are LGHNT and FRNRAP. The CDR3 region is CASGFGKNGYTF. In DNA form, the CDR3 reads TGTGCTAGTGGTTTCGGGAAGAATGGCTACACCTTC.

The V call is TRBV27, the J call TRBJ1-3, with no clear D. V was shortened by 5 bases and J by 0 bases, with 5 bases between the two germline ends. Germline V lookup: CDR1 MNHEY, CDR2 SMNVEV (reference sequence). CDR3 length: 13 amino acids. CDR3 amino acids: CASSLISGNTIYF. DNA for the CDR3: TGTGCCAGCAGTCTTATCTCTGGAAACACCATATATTTT.